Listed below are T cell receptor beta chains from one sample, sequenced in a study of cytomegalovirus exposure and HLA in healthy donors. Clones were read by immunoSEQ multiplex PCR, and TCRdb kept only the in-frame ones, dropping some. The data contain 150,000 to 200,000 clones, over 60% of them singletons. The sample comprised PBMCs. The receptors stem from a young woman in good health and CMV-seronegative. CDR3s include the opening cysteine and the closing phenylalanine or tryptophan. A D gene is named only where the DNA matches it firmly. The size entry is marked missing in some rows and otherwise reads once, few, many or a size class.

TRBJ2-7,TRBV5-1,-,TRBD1,TGCGCCAGCAGCTTGGACTTGGGACAGGTCTACGAGCAGTACTTC,CASSLDLGQVYEQYF
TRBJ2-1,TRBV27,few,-,TGTGCCAGCAGTCTTAGCGGACCTTACAATGAGCAGTTCTTC,CASSLSGPYNEQFF
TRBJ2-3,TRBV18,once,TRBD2,TGTGCCAGCTCACCGCCCTTCCCGGGGGGGGACACAGATACGCAGTATTTT,CASSPPFPGGDTDTQYF
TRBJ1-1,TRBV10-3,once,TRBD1,TGTGCCATCAGGGCCTCTGCAGGGGGCGGAACTGAAGCTTTCTTT,CAIRASAGGGTEAFF
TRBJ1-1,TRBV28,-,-,TGTGCCAGCAGTTTAACGTGGGGCGGAACTGAAGCTTTCTTT,CASSLTWGGTEAFF
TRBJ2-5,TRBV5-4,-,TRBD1,TGTGCCAGCAGCTGGGGACAGGGCTACGAGACCCAGTACTTC,CASSWGQGYETQYF
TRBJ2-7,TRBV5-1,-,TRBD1,TGCGCCAGCAGCTTATATATGGTAGACAGGGTTGGCGAGCAGTACTTC,CASSLYMVDRVGEQYF
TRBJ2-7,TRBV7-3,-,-,TGTGCCAGCAGCCCCCCTGAAAACACACGCGAGCAGTACTTC,CASSPPENTREQYF
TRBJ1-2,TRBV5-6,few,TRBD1,TGTGCCAGCAGCTGGGTGGACAGGGACGGCTATGGCTACACCTTC,CASSWVDRDGYGYTF
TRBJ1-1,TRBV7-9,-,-,TGTGCCAGCAGCAAACCAGACGGGGAAAAAAACACTGAAGCTTTCTTT,CASSKPDGEKNTEAFF
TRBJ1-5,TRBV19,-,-,TGTGCCAGTAACCAGGGACTCAATATCAATCAGCCCCAGCATTTT,CASNQGLNINQPQHF
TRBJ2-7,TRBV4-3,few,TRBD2,TGCGCCAGCAGCCAATCAATAAGTCTAGCGGGGTCCTACGAGCAGTACTTC,CASSQSISLAGSYEQYF
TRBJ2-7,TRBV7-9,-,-,TGTTCCAGCAGCTTAGTAGCGGACAGGAACTACGAGCAGTACTTC,CSSSLVADRNYEQYF
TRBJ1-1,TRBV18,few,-,TGTGCCAGCTCACCTCAACAGGGCACTGAAGCTTTCTTT,CASSPQQGTEAFF
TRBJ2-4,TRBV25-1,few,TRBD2,TGTGCCAGCAGTGAAGGGACTAGCGGTTTAAACATTCAGTACTTC,CASSEGTSGLNIQYF
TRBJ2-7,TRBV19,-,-,TGTGCCAGTAGCCAGGGATGGCACGAGCAGTACTTC,CASSQGWHEQYF
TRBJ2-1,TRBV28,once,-,TGTGCCAGCTCTTTTTCCTACAATGAGCAGTTCTTC,CASSFSYNEQFF
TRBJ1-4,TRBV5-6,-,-,TGTGCCAGCAGCTTGGGCTTGCGGGCTAATGAAAAACTGTTTTTT,CASSLGLRANEKLFF
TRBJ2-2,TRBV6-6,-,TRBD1,TGTGCCAGCAGTTCAGGGGGCACCGGGGAGCTGTTTTTT,CASSSGGTGELFF
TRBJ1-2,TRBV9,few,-,TGTGCCAGCAGCGCAGAGACAGGACGAGGTGGCTACACCTTC,CASSAETGRGGYTF
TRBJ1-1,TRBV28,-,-,TGTGCCAGCAGTTCCCCGCCAGGGGCGGGGGGTGACACTGAAGCTTTCTTT,CASSSPPGAGGDTEAFF
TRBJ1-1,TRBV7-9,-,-,TGTTCCAGCAGCCCCGGACACCCTGAAGCTTTCTTT,CSSSPGHPEAFF
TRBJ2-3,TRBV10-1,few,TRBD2,TGCGCCAGCAGTGAGGGGCTAGCGGGAGGATCAGATACGCAGTATTTT,CASSEGLAGGSDTQYF
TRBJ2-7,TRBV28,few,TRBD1,TGTGCCAGCAGTCCTGCCCGGGACAGGGGATTCTACGAGCAGTACTTC,CASSPARDRGFYEQYF
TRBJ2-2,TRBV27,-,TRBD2,TGTGCCAGCAGAGGACTAGCGGGAGGCGACACCGGGGAGCTGTTTTTT,CASRGLAGGDTGELFF
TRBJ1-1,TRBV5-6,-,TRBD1,TGTGCCAGCAGCTTAGGGACAGCTACCAACTTT,CASSLGTATNF
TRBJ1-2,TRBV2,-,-,TGTGCCAGCAGTGGATACAGTGGCGGCTACACCTTC,CASSGYSGGYTF
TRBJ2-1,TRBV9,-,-,TGTGCCAGCAGCGTTGCTAGAAGCTCCTACAATGAGCAGTTCTTC,CASSVARSSYNEQFF
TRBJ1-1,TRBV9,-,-,TGTGCCAGCAGCCCAAACAGCTTTGAGTACACTGAAGCTTTCTTT,CASSPNSFEYTEAFF
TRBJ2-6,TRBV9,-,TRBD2,TGTGCCAGCAGGGATGGGACTACCGAGGGGTTCTCTGGGGCCAACGTCCTGACTTTC,CASRDGTTEGFSGANVLTF
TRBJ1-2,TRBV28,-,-,TGTGCCAGCAGTTTAGACAGGCCTAATGGTGGCTACACCTTC,CASSLDRPNGGYTF
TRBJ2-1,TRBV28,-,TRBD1,TGTGCCAGCAGAGGACAGGGGAAGGTGCAGTTCTTC,CASRGQGKVQFF
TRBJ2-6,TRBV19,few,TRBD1,TGTGCCAGTAGTGGACAGGGACCACCCGGGGCCAACGTCCTGACTTTC,CASSGQGPPGANVLTF
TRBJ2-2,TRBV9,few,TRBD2,TGTGCCACCTCGGGCCTAGCGGGACCAACCGGGGAGCTGTTTTTT,CATSGLAGPTGELFF
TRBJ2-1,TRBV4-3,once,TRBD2,TGCGCCAGCAGCCAAGGTGCGGGAGGGCCAGGCAATGAGCAGTTCTTC,CASSQGAGGPGNEQFF
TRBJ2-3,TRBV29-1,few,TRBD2,TGCAGCGTTGAGGGAGGGTCGCGCACAGATACGCAGTATTTT,CSVEGGSRTDTQYF
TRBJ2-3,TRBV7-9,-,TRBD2,TGTGCCAGCAGCTTGGTCGGGGGGGCGACAGATACGCAGTATTTT,CASSLVGGATDTQYF
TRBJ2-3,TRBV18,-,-,TGTGCCAGCTCACTATATTCGGGAGCGCCCCTCCCAGATACGCAGTATTTT,CASSLYSGAPLPDTQYF
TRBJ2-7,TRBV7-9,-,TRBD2,TGTGCCAGCAGCCCCGGACTAGCTGTGGGGGGTCTTGGGAACGAGCAGTACTTC,CASSPGLAVGGLGNEQYF
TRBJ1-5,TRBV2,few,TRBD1,TGTGCCAGCAGGGGACAGGGAGATCAGCCCCAGCATTTT,CASRGQGDQPQHF
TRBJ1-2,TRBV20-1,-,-,TGCAGTGCTAGATCGGGGGGAGGCTACACCTTC,CSARSGGGYTF
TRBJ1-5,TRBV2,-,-,TGTGCCAGCAGTGACGCCTACAATCAGCCCCAGCATTTT,CASSDAYNQPQHF
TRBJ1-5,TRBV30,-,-,TGTGCCTGGAGTGAGGGCAGGGGAAATCAGCCCCAGCATTTT,CAWSEGRGNQPQHF
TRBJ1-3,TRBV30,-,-,TGTGCCTGGTCCGCGCCAGGAGGACTCTCTGGAAACACCATATATTTT,CAWSAPGGLSGNTIYF
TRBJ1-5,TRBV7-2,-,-,TGTGCCAGCAGCTTAGCGTCAGTTATTGAAGAGCCCCAGCATTTT,CASSLASVIEEPQHF
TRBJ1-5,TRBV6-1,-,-,TGTGCCAGCAGTGAAGCGGCAGGGGGCAATCAGCCCCAGCATTTT,CASSEAAGGNQPQHF
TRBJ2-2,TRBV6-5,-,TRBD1,TGTGCCAGCAGTGGGACAGGGGGCACCGGGGAGCTGTTTTTT,CASSGTGGTGELFF
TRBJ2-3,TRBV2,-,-,TGTGCCAGCAGTGATGTGACTTGGACAGATACGCAGTATTTT,CASSDVTWTDTQYF
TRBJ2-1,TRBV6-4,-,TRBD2,TGTGCCAGCAGTGACGGCGGGGGGGCCTACAATGAGCAGTTCTTC,CASSDGGGAYNEQFF
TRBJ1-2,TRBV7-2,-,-,TGTGCCAGCAGCGCCCATGGGGGGGGCTACACCTTC,CASSAHGGGYTF